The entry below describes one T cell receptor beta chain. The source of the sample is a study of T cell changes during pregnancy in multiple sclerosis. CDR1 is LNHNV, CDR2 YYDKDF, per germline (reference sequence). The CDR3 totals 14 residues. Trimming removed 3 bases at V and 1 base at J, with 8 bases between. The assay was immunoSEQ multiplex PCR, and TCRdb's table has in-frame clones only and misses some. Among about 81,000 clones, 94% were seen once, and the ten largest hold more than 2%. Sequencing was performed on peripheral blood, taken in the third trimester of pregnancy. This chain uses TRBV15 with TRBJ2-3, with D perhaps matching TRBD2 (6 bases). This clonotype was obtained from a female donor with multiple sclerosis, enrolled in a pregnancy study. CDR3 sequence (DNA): TGTGCCACCAGCAGCGGGGGAGGCACAGATACGCAGTATTTT. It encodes CATSSGGGTDTQYF.